Below are 9 T cell receptor beta chains sequenced from a single sample in a study of blood T cell repertoires in COVID-19. Method: immunoSEQ multiplex PCR; TCRdb's copy keeps in-frame clones and lacks some. The sample shows 78,000 or so clones, around 86% of them seen only once. Sequencing input: peripheral blood. These receptors all stem from a man aged 45-60 years with active or convalescent COVID-19.

The V gene is TRBV6-5, the J gene TRBJ1-1; weak D call: TRBD1 (6 bases). This CDR3 is 12 amino acids long. The V gene's germline CDR1 is MNHEY and CDR2 SVGAGI. V lost 4 bases, J lost 11 bases, and 14 bases lay in between. The DNA of the CDR3 is TGTGCCAGCAGTTCACCTACAGGGAGTGCTTTCTTT. Protein sequence: CASSSPTGSAFF.

The chain links TRBV18 to TRBJ2-3; 9 nucleotides match TRBD1. The CDR3 is made up of 15 amino acids. V lost 3 bases and J lost 1; bases outside the gene matches: 2. CDR1 is KGHSH and CDR2 is LQKENI in the germline V gene. In nucleotides, the CDR3 is TGTGCCAGCTCACCGGGACAGGGAGGCACAGATACGCAGTATTTT. This gives the protein CASSPGQGGTDTQYF.

CDR3 loop: CASSLWTVSNQPQHF. The CDR3 nucleotides read TGTGCCAGCAGTTTATGGACAGTTAGCAATCAGCCCCAGCATTTT. The rearrangement links TRBV28 to TRBJ1-5, with D maybe TRBD1 (5 bases). Germline assignment: CDR1 MDHEN and CDR2 SYDVKM. Trimming pared 0 bases from V and 0 bases from J, leaving 6 bases between. The CDR3 has 15 amino acids. The complete variable domain, with remaining parts taken from reference TRBV28 and TRBJ1-5, reads DVKVTQSSRYLVKRTGEKVFLECVQDMDHENMFWYRQDPGLGLRLIYFSYDVKMKEKGDIPEGYSVSREKKERFSLILESASTNQTSMYLCASSLWTVSNQPQHFGDGTRLSIL.

This clone was recorded once. The rearrangement links TRBV5-5 to TRBJ2-7, with D possibly matching TRBD2 (6 bases). The germline V gene has CDR1 SGHKS and CDR2 YYEKEE (reference sequence). The CDR3 is 14 amino acids. V lost 4 bases and J lost 0, with 11 bases in between. The chain's CDR3 is CASSAGGASYEQYV. In DNA form, the CDR3 reads TGTGCCAGCAGCGCAGGAGGGGCCTCCTACGAGCAGTACGTC.

The rearrangement links TRBV19 to TRBJ2-7; a weak D match, TRBD1 (5 bases). This CDR3 comprises 14 residues. The V gene's germline CDR1 is LNHDA and CDR2 SQIVND (reference sequence). Trimming took off 5 bases at V and 1 base at J, with 12 bases between the two ends. The CDR3 coding sequence is TGTGCCAGTAGTTTCGGACATCCTTCCTACGAGCAGTACTTC. Translating gives CASSFGHPSYEQYF.

This rearrangement joins TRBV7-2 to TRBJ2-4; 10 nucleotides line up with TRBD1. Germline values: CDR1 SGHTA, CDR2 FQGNSA. The CDR3 extends over 17 amino acids. Germline trimming cut 4 bases from V and 0 bases from J; bases unmatched to any gene: 6. The CDR3 loop reads CASSSSTGGAAKNIQYF. In DNA, the CDR3 is TGTGCCAGCAGCTCCTCGACAGGGGGCGCAGCCAAAAACATTCAGTACTTC.

CDR3 nucleotides: TGTGCCAGCAGCTTCCAGGGGGCAACTAATGAAAAACTGTTTTTT. Its translation: CASSFQGATNEKLFF. The gene calls are TRBV11-2 and TRBJ1-4, with TRBD1 matching 7 bases. V was pared by 3 bases and J by 0 bases, with 1 base of the junction left unmatched. Germline CDR1 is SGHAT and CDR2 is FQNNGV. This CDR3 is 15 amino acids long.

The CDR3: CASSVLPTNEKLFF. DNA for the CDR3: TGTGCCTCTTCAGTGTTGCCAACTAATGAAAAACTGTTTTTT. The chain recombines TRBV2 with TRBJ1-4, with D unresolved. The CDR3 sequence is 14 residues long. Germline V gene sequence: CDR1 SNHLY, CDR2 FYNNEI. V lost 11 bases, J lost 0 bases, and 13 bases lay in between.

This chain uses TRBV27 with TRBJ2-7; TRBD2 might be the D (5 bases). CDR1 and CDR2 from the germline V gene are MNHEY and SMNVEV (reference sequence). CDR3 size: 13 residues. The ends were cut back, 7 bases at V and 2 bases at J, with 12 bases in the middle. CDR3 residues: CASMGIGTYEQYV. DNA for the CDR3: TGTGCCAGCATGGGTATCGGGACCTACGAGCAGTACGTC.